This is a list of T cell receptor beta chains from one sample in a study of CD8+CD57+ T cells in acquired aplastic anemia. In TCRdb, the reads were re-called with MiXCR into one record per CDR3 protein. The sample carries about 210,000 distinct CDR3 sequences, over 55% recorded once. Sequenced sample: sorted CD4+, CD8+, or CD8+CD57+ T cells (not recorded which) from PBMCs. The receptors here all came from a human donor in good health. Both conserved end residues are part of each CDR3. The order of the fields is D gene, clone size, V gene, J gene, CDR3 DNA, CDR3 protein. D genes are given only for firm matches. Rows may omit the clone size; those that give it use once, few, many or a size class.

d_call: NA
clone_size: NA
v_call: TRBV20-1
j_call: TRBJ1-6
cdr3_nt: TGCAGTGCTAGTGTCCCCGGTGGCTGGAATTCACCCCTCCACTTT
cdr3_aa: CSASVPGGWNSPLHF

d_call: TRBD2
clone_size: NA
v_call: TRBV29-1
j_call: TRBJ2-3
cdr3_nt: TGCAGCGGGGCCGGGACTAGCGGAGATACGCAGTATTTT
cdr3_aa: CSGAGTSGDTQYF

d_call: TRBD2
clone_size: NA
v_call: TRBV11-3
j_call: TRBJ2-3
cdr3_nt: TGTGCCAGCAGCCCCAGGACTAGCGGAGGAACAGATACGCAGTATTTT
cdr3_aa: CASSPRTSGGTDTQYF

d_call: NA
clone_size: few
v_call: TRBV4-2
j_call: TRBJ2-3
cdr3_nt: TGTGCCAGCAACCCCAAAGGGGATACGCAGTATTTT
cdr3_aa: CASNPKGDTQYF

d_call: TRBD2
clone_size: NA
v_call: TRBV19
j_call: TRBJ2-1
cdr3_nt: TGTGCCAGTAGTGGTCATCTAGCGGATAGCTCCTACAATGAGCAGTTCTTC
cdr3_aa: CASSGHLADSSYNEQFF

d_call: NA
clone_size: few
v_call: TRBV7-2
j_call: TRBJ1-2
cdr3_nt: TGTGCCAGCAGCGACGATGGGGAGGCAGCTGGCTACACCTTC
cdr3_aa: CASSDDGEAAGYTF

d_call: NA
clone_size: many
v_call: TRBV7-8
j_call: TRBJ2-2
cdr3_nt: TGTGCCAGCAGCTTATGGGGGTCGGCCGGGGAGCTGTTTTTT
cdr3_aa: CASSLWGSAGELFF

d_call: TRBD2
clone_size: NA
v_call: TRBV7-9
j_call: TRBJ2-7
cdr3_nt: TGTGCCAGCAGCTTTCGACTAGCGGATAGCTACGAGCAGTACTTC
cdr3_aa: CASSFRLADSYEQYF

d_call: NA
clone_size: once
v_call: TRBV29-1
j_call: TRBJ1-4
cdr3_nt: TGCAGCGTTGTGGCGGGGGCAGGTGAAAAACTGTTTTTT
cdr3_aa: CSVVAGAGEKLFF

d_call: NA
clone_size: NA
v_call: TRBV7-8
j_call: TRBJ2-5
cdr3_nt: TGTGCCAGCAGCTTACTCCCTTGGGGGGCTCAGTACCAAGAGACCCAGTACTTC
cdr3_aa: CASSLLPWGAQYQETQYF

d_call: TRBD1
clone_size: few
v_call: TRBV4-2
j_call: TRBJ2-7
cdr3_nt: TGTGCCAGCAGCCAAGTGTGGGACAGCGTCTACGAGCAGTACTTC
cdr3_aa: CASSQVWDSVYEQYF

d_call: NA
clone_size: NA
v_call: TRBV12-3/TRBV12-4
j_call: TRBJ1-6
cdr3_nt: TGTGCCAGTAGAGGGAATTCACCCCTCCACTTT
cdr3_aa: CASRGNSPLHF

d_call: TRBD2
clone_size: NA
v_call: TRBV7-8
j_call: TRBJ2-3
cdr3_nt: TGTGCCGGCAGCACACGACTAGCATCAGATACTCAGTATTTT
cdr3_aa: CAGSTRLASDTQYF

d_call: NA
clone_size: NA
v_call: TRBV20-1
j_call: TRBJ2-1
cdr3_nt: TGCAGTGCCCCTGGGGGGAACGAGCAGTTCTTC
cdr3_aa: CSAPGGNEQFF

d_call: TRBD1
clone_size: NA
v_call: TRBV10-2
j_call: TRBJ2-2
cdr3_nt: TGCGCCAGCAGTGAGTCGGGACAGGGAACCGGGGAGCTGTTTTTT
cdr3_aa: CASSESGQGTGELFF

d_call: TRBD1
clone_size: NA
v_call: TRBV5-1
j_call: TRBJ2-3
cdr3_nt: TGCGCCAGCAGCGGGCTGTTGACAGGGGGAATGAATACGCAGTATTTT
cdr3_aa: CASSGLLTGGMNTQYF

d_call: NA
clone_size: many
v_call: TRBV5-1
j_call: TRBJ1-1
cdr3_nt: TGCGCCAGCAGCCGGGGGGGTTTGGACACTGAAGCTTTCTTT
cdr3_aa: CASSRGGLDTEAFF

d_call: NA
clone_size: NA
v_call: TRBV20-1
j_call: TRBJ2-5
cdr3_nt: TGCAGTGCTTTACAAGAGACCCAGTACTTC
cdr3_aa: CSALQETQYF